The 27 T cell receptor beta chains given below trace back to one sample, sequenced in a study of blood T cell repertoires in COVID-19. Clones were read by immunoSEQ multiplex PCR, and TCRdb kept only the in-frame ones, dropping some. The repertoire consists of under 200,000 clones, with around nine tenths occurring once and the leading ten covering approximately 10%. Sequencing input: peripheral blood. The receptor set was obtained from a woman in her sixties or seventies with COVID-19, enrolled during active disease.

This chain links TRBV4-1 with TRBJ1-1, with D perhaps matching TRBD1 (6 bases). V shed 1 base and J shed 0 bases, with 12 bases lying between them. CDR3 size: 16 residues. Germline-derived CDR1 and CDR2 are MGHRA and YSYEKL. CDR3 coding DNA: TGCGCCAGCAGCCAAGTAGCAGGGGTCGTGAACACTGAAGCTTTCTTT. The encoded protein is CASSQVAGVVNTEAFF.

The chain is built from TRBV5-1 and TRBJ2-5; TRBD2 agrees at 10 bases. After removal of 0 bases from V and 4 bases from J, the junction contained 6 bases not matched to a gene. Germline V gene data show CDR1 as SGHRS and CDR2 as YFSETQ. The length of the CDR3 is 16 residues. The CDR3 DNA reads as TGCGCCAGCAGCTTGGTGCAGCGGGGGGGCCGAGAGACCCAGTACTTC. Protein sequence: CASSLVQRGGRETQYF.

The CDR3 reads CAWSGQGPYGYTF. CDR3 bases: TGTGCCTGGAGCGGACAGGGCCCCTATGGCTACACCTTC. The chain combines TRBV30 with TRBJ1-2; 8 positions match TRBD1. Germline values: CDR1 GTSNPN, CDR2 SVGIG (reference sequence). The CDR3 loop spans 13 amino acids. The V gene end was trimmed by 3 bases and the J gene end by 4 bases; junction bases not matched to a gene: 4.

V gene TRBV6-5 combines with J gene TRBJ2-7; TRBD1 might be the D (5 bases). The CDR3 covers 15 residues. Germline V gene data show CDR1 as MNHEY and CDR2 as SVGAGI. The ends were cut back, 0 bases at V and 2 bases at J, with 11 bases in the middle. The CDR3 coding sequence is TGTGCCAGCAGTTACTCCGGACAAGGAACCTACGAGCAGTACTTC. This gives the protein CASSYSGQGTYEQYF.

This clone was detected a few times. The rearrangement links TRBV10-3 to TRBJ1-4, with TRBD1 matching 8 bases. The CDR3 sequence is 14 residues long. Germline V gene lookup returns CDR1 ENHRY and CDR2 SYGVKD. V lost 5 bases, J lost 7 bases, and 6 bases stayed unmatched. CDR3 protein: CAISLDRVGEKLFF. CDR3 nucleotide sequence: TGTGCCATCAGTCTGGACAGGGTGGGTGAAAAACTGTTTTTT.

This sequence joins TRBV30 and TRBJ1-4; 9 bases agree with TRBD1. V shed 6 bases and J 8 bases; nucleotides not matched to a gene: 1. Germline CDR1 GTSNPN, CDR2 SVGIG (reference sequence). The CDR3 spans 11 residues. CDR3 protein: CACGTGEKLFF. CDR3 coding DNA: TGTGCCTGTGGGACAGGGGAAAAACTGTTTTTT.

This sequence joins TRBV5-5 and TRBJ2-2; the D gene is possibly TRBD1 (5 bases). The CDR3 length is 15 residues. The germline V gene has CDR1 SGHKS and CDR2 YYEKEE (reference sequence). V shed 3 bases and J shed 4 bases, with 13 bases lying between them. Here the CDR3 DNA reads TGTGCCAGCAGCTCACCCGACAGTTCCACCGGGGAGCTGTTTTTT. This translates into CASSSPDSSTGELFF.

The chain recombines TRBV10-3 with TRBJ1-2; a possible D gene is TRBD1 (6 bases). The V end was cut by 10 bases, the J end by 8 bases, with 17 bases between. CDR3 size: 12 residues. From germline, CDR1 is ENHRY and CDR2 SYGVKD. The CDR3 DNA is TGTGCCACCCTCGCAGGGGAGGGAGGCTACACCTTC. Translated, it gives CATLAGEGGYTF.

The chain employs TRBV7-9 and TRBJ2-5; TRBD2 might be the D (5 bases). Trimming cost V 5 bases and J 5 bases, with 12 bases left between them. Germline V CDR1 and CDR2: SEHNR, FQNEAQ (reference sequence). This CDR3 has 13 residues. The CDR3 protein is CASSRARRETQYF. CDR3 bases: TGTGCCAGCAGCCGGGCGAGGAGGGAGACCCAGTACTTC.

This clone was recorded only once. In DNA form, the CDR3 reads TGTGCCAGCAGCCCAACCGGGACTAGCGGGGGGCAAGCCAAAAACATTCAGTACTTC. As protein: CASSPTGTSGGQAKNIQYF. This chain uses TRBV4-2 with TRBJ2-4; 15 bases fit TRBD2. V lost 4 bases, J lost 0 bases, and 7 bases stayed unmatched. Germline-derived CDR1 and CDR2 are LGHNA and YNFKEQ. There are 19 residues in the CDR3.

J is TRBJ1-1 and V is TRBV7-9; 7 nucleotides agree with TRBD1. CDR3 length: 17 residues. Germline loops: CDR1 SEHNR, CDR2 FQNEAQ (reference sequence). J was trimmed by 0 bases and V by 3 bases; bases with no gene match: 10. The CDR3 region is CASSLFQGGALNTEAFF. The CDR3 nucleotides are TGTGCCAGCAGCTTGTTTCAGGGGGGCGCTTTGAACACTGAAGCTTTCTTT.

This rearrangement joins TRBV18 to TRBJ1-2; tentative D call: TRBD1 (5 bases). The germline CDR1 and CDR2 sequences are KGHSH and LQKENI. The length of the CDR3 is 13 residues. With 0 bases removed from V and 8 bases from J, the gap between germline ends came to 10 bases. CDR3 in amino acids: CASSPPGARGYTF. The DNA for the CDR3 is TGTGCCAGCTCACCACCAGGGGCCCGGGGCTACACCTTC.

The V gene is TRBV9, the J gene TRBJ2-7, with 7 positions matching TRBD1. With 2 bases clipped from V and 4 bases from J, the junction kept 6 bases outside the gene matches. Per the germline V gene, CDR1 is SGDLS and CDR2 is YYNGEE. CDR3 size: 14 residues. CDR3 protein: CASSVGQENYEQYF. CDR3 in DNA: TGTGCCAGCAGCGTCGGACAGGAGAATTACGAGCAGTACTTC.

This chain joins TRBV3-1 (or the pseudogene TRBV3-2) and TRBJ2-7; 7 bases are a match to TRBD1. The CDR3 runs 14 residues. CDR1 LGHDT and CDR2 YNNKEL come from the germline V gene (reference sequence). The ends lost 4 bases at V and 4 bases at J; junction bases unmatched: 7. CDR3 nucleotide sequence: TGTGCCAGCAGCCCTAACAGGGGTGGGTACGAGCAGTACTTC. It is translated as CASSPNRGGYEQYF.

The chain employs TRBV6-1 and TRBJ1-3; 9 bases match TRBD1. The germline V gene has CDR1 MNHNS and CDR2 SASEGT. Trimming at V came to 4 bases and at J to 2 bases, leaving 6 bases not matched to a gene. The CDR3 has 16 residues. CDR3 protein: CASSASGTGTGNTIYF. In DNA form, the CDR3 reads TGTGCCAGCAGTGCGTCCGGGACAGGGACTGGAAACACCATATATTTT.

This chain connects TRBV7-5 to TRBJ2-6; the table assigns TRBD2, which was not confirmed against the DNA. TRBV7-5 is a pseudogene locus. The length of the CDR3 is 20 residues. The CDR3 DNA is TGTGTCAGAAGCTTAGCGTTGGTATGGGGAGGACTATCTGGGGCCAACGTCCTGACTTTC. It encodes CVRSLALVWGGLSGANVLTF.

The table lists this clone with a count of one. The chain links TRBV25-1 to TRBJ2-3, with TRBD2 matching over 8 bases. Losses at the gene ends were 8 bases for V and 5 bases for J; bases not matched to a gene: 9. Germline lookup yields CDR1 MGHDK and CDR2 SYGVNS. The CDR3 length is 14 residues. The chain's CDR3 is CASSGGGGRDTQYF. The CDR3 DNA is TGTGCCAGCTCTGGGGGCGGGGGGAGAGATACGCAGTATTTT.

The V call is TRBV11-3, the J call TRBJ2-3; D not resolved. Per germline, CDR1 SGHNT and CDR2 YENEEA. The CDR3 has 16 residues. The germline V and J ends were trimmed by 1 base and 4 bases, with 15 bases remaining between them. The DNA of the CDR3 is TGTGCCAGCAGCTTAGGCGCTAAGTGGTCGGCAGATACGCAGTATTTT. It codes for CASSLGAKWSADTQYF.

The chain employs TRBV6-4 and TRBJ2-3; TRBD2 agrees at 7 bases. CDR1 and CDR2 (germline): MRHNA, SNTAGT. CDR3 length: 17 residues. Losses at the gene ends were 5 bases for V and 3 bases for J; bases not matched to a gene: 14. The CDR3 coding sequence is TGTGCCAGCAGTTCCCGCCTCTATAGGGAGGGAACAGATACGCAGTATTTT. This codes for CASSSRLYREGTDTQYF.

This chain connects TRBV27 to TRBJ2-2; no clear D gene. The CDR3 has 14 residues. The germline V and J ends were trimmed by 2 bases and 5 bases, with 9 bases remaining between them. Germline assignment: CDR1 MNHEY and CDR2 SMNVEV (reference sequence). In DNA, the CDR3 is TGTGCCAGCAGTTTACTGACACAGACCGGGGAGCTGTTTTTT. Protein product: CASSLLTQTGELFF.

The V call is TRBV30, the J call TRBJ1-1; perhaps TRBD1 as D (5 bases). The CDR3 sequence is 13 residues long. The V gene lost 3 bases and the J gene lost 1 base, with 9 bases spanning the gap. Germline V CDR1 and CDR2: GTSNPN, SVGIG (reference sequence). The CDR3 DNA follows: TGTGCCTGGAGCTCGGACACGAACACTGAAGCTTTCTTT. Translating it yields CAWSSDTNTEAFF.

This rearrangement joins TRBV7-2 to TRBJ2-3, with 9 positions matching TRBD2. There are 16 residues in the CDR3. CDR1 and CDR2 (germline): SGHTA, FQGNSA. Germline trimming cut 5 bases from V and 4 bases from J; bases unmatched to any gene: 10. CDR3 DNA sequence: TGTGCCAGCAGCGGGAACCGCGGGGGGGCAGCAGATACGCAGTATTTT. It codes for CASSGNRGGAADTQYF.

This rearrangement joins TRBV7-2 to TRBJ1-5, with TRBD1 identical over 9 bases. The length of the CDR3 is 14 residues. V shed 4 bases and J 7 bases; nucleotides not matched to a gene: 5. In germline, CDR1 is SGHTA, CDR2 FQGNSA. The CDR3 region is CASSSGQGTQPQHF. DNA for the CDR3: TGTGCCAGCAGCTCCGGACAGGGGACGCAGCCCCAGCATTTT.

The J gene is TRBJ2-3, the V gene TRBV5-1, with 11 bases that match TRBD2. This CDR3 comprises 17 residues. The V gene end was trimmed by 0 bases and the J gene end by 4 bases; junction bases not matched to a gene: 7. The germline CDR1 and CDR2 sequences are SGHRS and YFSETQ. The CDR3 DNA sequence: TGCGCCAGCAGCTTGGTTAGCGGGGGGGCCCTGGCAGATACGCAGTATTTT. Its translation: CASSLVSGGALADTQYF.

The chain couples TRBV19 to TRBJ2-7; a weak D match, TRBD1 (6 bases). Between the trimmed V and J ends, which lost 3 bases and 0 bases, there was a span of 9 bases. CDR3 length equals 14 residues. Germline values: CDR1 LNHDA, CDR2 SQIVND (reference sequence). CDR3 DNA sequence: TGTGCCAGTAGTATGGAGGACAGCTCCTACGAGCAGTACTTC. Its protein is CASSMEDSSYEQYF. Together with reference TRBV19 and TRBJ2-7, the CDR3 gives the full variable domain: DGGITQSPKYLFRKEGQNVTLSCEQNLNHDAMYWYRQDPGQGLRLIYYSQIVNDFQKGDIAEGYSVSREKKESFPLTVTSAQKNPTAFYLCASSMEDSSYEQYFGPGTRLTVT.

This chain joins TRBV5-6 and TRBJ1-5; TRBD1 aligns across 11 bases. CDR1 SGHDT and CDR2 YYEEEE come from the germline V gene. The CDR3 sequence is 15 residues long. The V gene end was trimmed by 5 bases and the J gene end by 7 bases; junction bases not matched to a gene: 8. The DNA for the CDR3 is TGTGCCAGCAGTGCCGGGACAGGGGGTGGACAGCCCCAGCATTTT. Translation gives CASSAGTGGGQPQHF.

This chain uses TRBV2 with TRBJ1-6, with TRBD1 matching over 9 bases. The CDR3 runs to 15 residues. With V trimmed by 6 bases and J by 9 bases, 9 bases remained unmatched. Germline V CDR1 and CDR2: SNHLY, FYNNEI. CDR3 residues: CASRKAGQGSSPLHF. CDR3 bases: TGTGCCAGCAGAAAGGCGGGACAGGGAAGTTCACCCCTCCACTTT. The full variable domain, rest sourced from reference TRBV2 and TRBJ1-6, is EPEVTQTPSHQVTQMGQEVILRCVPISNHLYFYWYRQILGQKVEFLVSFYNNEISEKSEIFDDQFSVERPDGSNFTLKIRSTKLEDSAMYFCASRKAGQGSSPLHFGNGTRLTVT.